This TCR beta chain was sequenced for a study of beta chain features in type 1 diabetes. Study as a whole: Patients and healthy donors were similar in age, gender and cell yields.

General study results and limits: It was among patients, rather than healthy donors, that naive, central memory and Treg TCRB repertoires appeared more similar. More deletions and fewer insertions at VDJ junctions were found in patients with type 1 diabetes.

CDR1 is ENHRY, CDR2 SYGVKD, per germline. The CDR3 runs to 11 residues. The junction had 4 bases not matched to a gene; V was cut back by 6 bases and J by 11 bases. Expressed TCRB transcripts were sequenced because the isolated RNA had all been reverse transcribed beforehand. Sequenced by immunoSEQ multiplex PCR; TCRdb stores in-frame clones only, minus some. The table includes over 700,000 clones, around a sixth detected once. This clone appeared a few times. The antigen is undetermined. The specimen sequenced was naive CD4+ T cells from blood. This chain joins TRBV10-3 and TRBJ1-1, with 9 bases lining up with TRBD1. This clonotype was sampled from a woman aged 18 to 35 in good health. CDR3 sequence: CAIRGDRVAFF. CDR3 DNA sequence: TGTGCCATCAGGGGGGACAGGGTGGCTTTCTTT.